This T cell receptor (beta chain) was sequenced for a study of a mutant IDH1 vaccine in newly diagnosed glioma. About the research overall: Treated patients, roughly 60% male and about 38% female, averaged approximately 40 years of age. Study conclusions and caveats: It seemed that pseudoprogression was not linked to changes in the top peripheral T cell clonotypes.

As for time point: week 5, during vaccination. Vaccination used 300 ug of mutant IDH1 20-mer peptide per dose, with topical imiquimod. Clones were sequenced by immunoSEQ multiplex PCR, and TCRdb holds only the in-frame ones, with some missing. The table has roughly 39,000 clones, approximately 80% seen once. Per the germline V gene, CDR1 is LNHDA and CDR2 is SQIVND (reference sequence). The CDR3 runs 16 residues. With 5 bases removed from V and 0 bases from J, the gap between germline ends came to 14 bases. With regard to this clone: What it binds is not known.

This sequence joins TRBV19 and TRBJ1-5, with unresolved D. The sequenced sample was PBMCs, obtained from a glioma patient whose treatment included an IDH1 peptide vaccine. The TCR originated in a middle-aged man with glioma. CDR3: CASSPRGAYSNQPQHF. CDR3 nucleotide sequence: TGTGCCAGTAGTCCGCGTGGAGCTTATAGCAATCAGCCCCAGCATTTT.